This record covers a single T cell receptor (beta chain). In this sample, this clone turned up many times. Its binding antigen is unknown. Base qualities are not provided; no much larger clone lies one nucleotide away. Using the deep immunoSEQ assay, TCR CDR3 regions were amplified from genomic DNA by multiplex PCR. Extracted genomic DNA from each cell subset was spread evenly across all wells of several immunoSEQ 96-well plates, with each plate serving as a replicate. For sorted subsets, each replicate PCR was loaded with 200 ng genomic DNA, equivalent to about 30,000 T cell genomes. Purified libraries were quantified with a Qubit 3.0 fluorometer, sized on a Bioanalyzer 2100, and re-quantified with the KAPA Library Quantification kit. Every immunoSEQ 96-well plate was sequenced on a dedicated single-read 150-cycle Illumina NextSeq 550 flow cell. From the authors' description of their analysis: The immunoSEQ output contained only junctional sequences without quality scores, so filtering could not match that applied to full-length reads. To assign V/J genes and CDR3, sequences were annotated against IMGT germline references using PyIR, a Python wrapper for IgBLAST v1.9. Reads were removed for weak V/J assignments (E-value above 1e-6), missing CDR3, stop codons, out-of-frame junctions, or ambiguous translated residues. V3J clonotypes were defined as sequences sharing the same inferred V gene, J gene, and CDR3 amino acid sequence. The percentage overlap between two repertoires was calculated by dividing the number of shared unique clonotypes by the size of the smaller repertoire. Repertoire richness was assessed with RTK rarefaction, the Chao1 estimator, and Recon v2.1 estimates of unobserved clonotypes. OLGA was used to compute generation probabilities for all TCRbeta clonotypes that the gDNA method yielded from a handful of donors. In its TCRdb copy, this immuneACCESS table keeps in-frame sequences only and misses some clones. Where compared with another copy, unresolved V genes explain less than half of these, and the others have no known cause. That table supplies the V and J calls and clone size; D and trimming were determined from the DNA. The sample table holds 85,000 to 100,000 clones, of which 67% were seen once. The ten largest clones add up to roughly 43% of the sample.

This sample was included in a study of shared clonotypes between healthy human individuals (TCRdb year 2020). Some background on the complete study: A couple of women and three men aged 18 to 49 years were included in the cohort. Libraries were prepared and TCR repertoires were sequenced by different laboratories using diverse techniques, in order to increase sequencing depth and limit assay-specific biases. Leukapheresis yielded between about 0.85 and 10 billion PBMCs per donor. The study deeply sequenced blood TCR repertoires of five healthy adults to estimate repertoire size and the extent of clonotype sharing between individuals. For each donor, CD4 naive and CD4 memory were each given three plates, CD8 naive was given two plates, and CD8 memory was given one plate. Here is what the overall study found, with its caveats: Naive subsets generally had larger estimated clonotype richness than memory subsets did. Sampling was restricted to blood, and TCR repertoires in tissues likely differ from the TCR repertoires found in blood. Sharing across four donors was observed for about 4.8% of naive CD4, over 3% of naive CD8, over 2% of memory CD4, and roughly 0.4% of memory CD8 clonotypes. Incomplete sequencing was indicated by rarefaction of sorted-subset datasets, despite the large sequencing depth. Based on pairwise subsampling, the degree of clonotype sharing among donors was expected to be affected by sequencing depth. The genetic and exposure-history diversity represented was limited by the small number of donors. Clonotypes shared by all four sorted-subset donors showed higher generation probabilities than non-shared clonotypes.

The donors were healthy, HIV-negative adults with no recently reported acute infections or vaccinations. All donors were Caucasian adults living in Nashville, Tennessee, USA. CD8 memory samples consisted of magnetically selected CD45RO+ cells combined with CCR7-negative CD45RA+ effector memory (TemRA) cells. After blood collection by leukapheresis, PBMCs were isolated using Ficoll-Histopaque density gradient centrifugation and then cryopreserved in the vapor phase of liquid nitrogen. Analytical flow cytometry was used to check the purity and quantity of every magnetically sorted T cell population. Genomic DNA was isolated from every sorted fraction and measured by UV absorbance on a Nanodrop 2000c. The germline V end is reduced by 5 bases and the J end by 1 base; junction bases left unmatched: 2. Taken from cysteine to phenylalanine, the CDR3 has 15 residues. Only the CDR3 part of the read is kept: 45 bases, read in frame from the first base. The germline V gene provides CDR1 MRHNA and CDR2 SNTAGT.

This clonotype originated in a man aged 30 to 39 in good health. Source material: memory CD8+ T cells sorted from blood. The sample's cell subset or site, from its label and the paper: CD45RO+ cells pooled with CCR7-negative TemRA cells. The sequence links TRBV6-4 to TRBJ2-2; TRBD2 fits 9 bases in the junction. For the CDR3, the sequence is CASSQLAGNTGELFF. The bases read TGTGCCAGCAGTCAACTAGCGGGGAACACCGGGGAGCTGTTTTTT.